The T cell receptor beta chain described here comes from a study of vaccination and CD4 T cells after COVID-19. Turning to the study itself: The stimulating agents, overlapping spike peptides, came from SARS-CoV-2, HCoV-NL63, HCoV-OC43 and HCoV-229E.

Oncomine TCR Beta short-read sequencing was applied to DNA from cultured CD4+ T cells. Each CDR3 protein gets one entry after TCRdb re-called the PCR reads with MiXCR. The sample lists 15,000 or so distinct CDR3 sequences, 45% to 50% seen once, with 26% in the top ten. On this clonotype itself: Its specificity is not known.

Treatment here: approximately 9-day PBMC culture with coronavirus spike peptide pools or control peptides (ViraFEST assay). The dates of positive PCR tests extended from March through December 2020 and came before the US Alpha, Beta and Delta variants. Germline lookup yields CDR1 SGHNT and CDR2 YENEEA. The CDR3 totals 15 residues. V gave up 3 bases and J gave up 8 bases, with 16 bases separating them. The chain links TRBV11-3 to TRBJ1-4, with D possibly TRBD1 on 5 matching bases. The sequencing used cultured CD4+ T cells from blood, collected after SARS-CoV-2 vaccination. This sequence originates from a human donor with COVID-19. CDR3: CASSFSATDSEKLFF. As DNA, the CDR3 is TGTGCCAGCAGCTTCAGCGCGACCGACAGCGAAAAACTGTTTTTT.